The 6 T cell receptor beta chains below were found in one sample sequenced in a study of blood T cell repertoires in COVID-19. Assay: immunoSEQ multiplex PCR; the TCRdb copy retains only in-frame clones and omits some. The sample holds some 100,000 clones, about 85% seen once. Material: peripheral blood. The receptors were gathered from a man aged 45-65 years with active or convalescent COVID-19.

This chain uses TRBV7-8 with TRBJ2-7; 8 bases fit TRBD2. The CDR3 length is 15 residues. V shed 4 bases, J shed 1 base, and the junction held 6 bases outside the gene matches. From germline, CDR1 is SGHVS and CDR2 FQNEAQ. The CDR3 coding sequence is TGTGCCAGCAGCTCCGTGGAGCGGGGGTCCTACGAGCAGTACTTC. Its protein is CASSSVERGSYEQYF.

J is TRBJ2-5 and V is TRBV11-3; D perhaps matches TRBD2 (7 bases). CDR1 is SGHNT, CDR2 YENEEA, per germline. This CDR3 comprises 15 residues. The V gene lost 7 bases and the J gene lost 5 bases, with 20 bases spanning the gap. The CDR3 sequence is CASTQRGGAGETQYF. CDR3 DNA: TGTGCCAGCACCCAAAGAGGGGGGGCCGGGGAGACCCAGTACTTC. The full variable domain, rest sourced from reference TRBV11-3 and TRBJ2-5, is EAGVVQSPRYKIIEKKQPVAFWCNPISGHNTLYWYLQNLGQGPELLIRYENEEAVDDSQLPKDRFSAERLKGVDSTLKIQPAELGDSAVYLCASTQRGGAGETQYFGPGTRLLVL.

V usage is TRBV18 and J usage is TRBJ1-1, with D maybe TRBD1 (6 bases). CDR3 length equals 16 residues. CDR1 is KGHSH, CDR2 LQKENI, per germline. V lost 3 bases and J lost 1, with 15 bases in between. The CDR3 sequence: CASSPNRAGANTEAFF. In DNA form, the CDR3 reads TGTGCCAGCTCACCGAACAGGGCCGGGGCGAACACTGAAGCTTTCTTT.

In this sample, this clone turned up a few times. The V call is TRBV5-1, the J call TRBJ2-7, with 9 bases lining up with TRBD1. J gave up 1 base and V 1 base, and 6 bases lay outside the gene matches. The CDR3 contains 16 residues. Germline values: CDR1 SGHRS, CDR2 YFSETQ. The CDR3 region is CASSLPGTGSSYEQYF. In DNA form, the CDR3 reads TGCGCCAGCAGCTTGCCTGGGACAGGGTCGTCCTACGAGCAGTACTTC. Combining the CDR3 with reference TRBV5-1 and TRBJ2-7 gives the whole variable domain KAGVTQTPRYLIKTRGQQVTLSCSPISGHRSVSWYQQTPGQGLQFLFEYFSETQRNKGNFPGRFSGRQFSNSRSEMNVSTLELGDSALYLCASSLPGTGSSYEQYFGPGTRLTVT.

This clone was found once. V usage is TRBV11-2 and J usage is TRBJ1-1, with TRBD1 matching over 7 bases. The CDR3 consists of 16 residues. V shed 2 bases and J 3 bases; nucleotides not matched to a gene: 9. Germline-derived CDR1 and CDR2 are SGHAT and FQNNGV. CDR3 region: CASSLRGTGVHTEAFF. The CDR3 DNA reads TGTGCCAGCAGCTTAAGGGGCACAGGGGTGCACACTGAAGCTTTCTTT.

This sequence joins TRBV10-3 and TRBJ1-5, with 7 bases fitting TRBD1. The CDR3 contains 16 residues. The junction had 13 bases not matched to a gene; V was cut back by 6 bases and J by 5 bases. Per germline, CDR1 ENHRY and CDR2 SYGVKD. CDR3 bases: TGTGCCATCAGCGAGAATCAGGGGGGAATCGATCAGCCCCAGCATTTT. It codes for CAISENQGGIDQPQHF.